This T cell receptor (beta chain) originates from a study of T cell changes during pregnancy in multiple sclerosis. The data were produced by immunoSEQ multiplex PCR, yet TCRdb's version contains in-frame clones alone and is incomplete. The sample has about 68,000 clones; approximately 90% are singletons. V dropped 6 bases and J dropped 5 bases, with 11 bases sitting between them. Germline V gene sequence: CDR1 MDHEN, CDR2 SYDVKM. The CDR3 length is 13 residues. The chain couples TRBV28 to TRBJ1-5, with D possibly being TRBD1 (6 bases). The sequences come from peripheral blood, collected in the third trimester of pregnancy. The sequence derives from a female donor with multiple sclerosis, enrolled in a pregnancy study. The CDR3 nucleotides are TGTGCCAGCAGACAGGGATCATATCAGCCCCAGCATTTT. This encodes CASRQGSYQPQHF.